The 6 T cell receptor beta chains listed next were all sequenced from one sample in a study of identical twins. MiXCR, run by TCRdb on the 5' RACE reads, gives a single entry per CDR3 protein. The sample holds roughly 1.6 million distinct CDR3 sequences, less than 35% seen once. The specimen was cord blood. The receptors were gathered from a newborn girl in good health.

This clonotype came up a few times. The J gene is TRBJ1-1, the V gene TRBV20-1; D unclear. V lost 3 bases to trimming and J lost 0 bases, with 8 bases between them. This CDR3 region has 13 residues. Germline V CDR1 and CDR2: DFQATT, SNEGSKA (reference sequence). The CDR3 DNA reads TGCAGTGCTAGCGTGGATATGAACACTGAAGCTTTCTTT. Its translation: CSASVDMNTEAFF.

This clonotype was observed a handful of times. In DNA, the CDR3 is TGTGCCAGCAGCAGCGGGCCACAGGTGGATAGGACTGAAGCTTTCTTT. Protein sequence: CASSSGPQVDRTEAFF. V is TRBV4-2 and J is TRBJ1-1; possible D gene TRBD1, 5 bases. Germline CDR1 reads LGHNA; CDR2 reads YNFKEQ. Trimming left V 5 bases short and J 5 bases short, with 21 bases between. There are 16 residues in the CDR3.

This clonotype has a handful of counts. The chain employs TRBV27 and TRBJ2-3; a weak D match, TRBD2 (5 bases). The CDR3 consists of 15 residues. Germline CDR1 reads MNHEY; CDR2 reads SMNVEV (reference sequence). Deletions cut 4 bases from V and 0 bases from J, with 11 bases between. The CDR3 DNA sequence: TGTGCCAGCAGTTGGGTAGCGACAAGCACAGATACGCAGTATTTT. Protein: CASSWVATSTDTQYF.

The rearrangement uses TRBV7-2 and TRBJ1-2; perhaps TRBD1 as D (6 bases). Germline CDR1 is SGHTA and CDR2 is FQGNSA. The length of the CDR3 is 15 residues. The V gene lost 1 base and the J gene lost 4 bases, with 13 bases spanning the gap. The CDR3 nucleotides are TGTGCCAGCAGCTTAGACAGGGTCGCCTCCTATGGCTACACCTTC. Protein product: CASSLDRVASYGYTF.

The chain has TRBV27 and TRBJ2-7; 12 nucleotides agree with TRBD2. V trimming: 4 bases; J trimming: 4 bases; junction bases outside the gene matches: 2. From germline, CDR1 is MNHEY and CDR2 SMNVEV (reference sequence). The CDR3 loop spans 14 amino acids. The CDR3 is CASSWTSGEYEQYF. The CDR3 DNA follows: TGTGCCAGCAGTTGGACTAGCGGGGAATACGAGCAGTACTTC.

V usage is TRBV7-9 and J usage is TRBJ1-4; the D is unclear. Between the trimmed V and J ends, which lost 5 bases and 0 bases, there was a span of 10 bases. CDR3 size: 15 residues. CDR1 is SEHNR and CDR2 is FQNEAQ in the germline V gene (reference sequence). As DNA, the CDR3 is TGTGCCAGCAGCCGAGGACTTGCAACTAATGAAAAACTGTTTTTT. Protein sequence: CASSRGLATNEKLFF.